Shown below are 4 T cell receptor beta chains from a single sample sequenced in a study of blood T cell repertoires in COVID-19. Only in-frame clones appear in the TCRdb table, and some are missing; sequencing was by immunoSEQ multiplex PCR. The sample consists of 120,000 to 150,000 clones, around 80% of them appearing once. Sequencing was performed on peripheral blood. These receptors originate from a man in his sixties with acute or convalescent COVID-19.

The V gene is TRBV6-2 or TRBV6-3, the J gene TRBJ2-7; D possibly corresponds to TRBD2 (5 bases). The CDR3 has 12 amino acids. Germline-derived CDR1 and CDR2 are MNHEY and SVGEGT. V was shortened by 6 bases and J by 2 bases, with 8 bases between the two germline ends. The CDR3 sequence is CASSPLAYEQYF. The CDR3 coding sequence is TGTGCCAGCAGCCCACTAGCCTACGAGCAGTACTTC.

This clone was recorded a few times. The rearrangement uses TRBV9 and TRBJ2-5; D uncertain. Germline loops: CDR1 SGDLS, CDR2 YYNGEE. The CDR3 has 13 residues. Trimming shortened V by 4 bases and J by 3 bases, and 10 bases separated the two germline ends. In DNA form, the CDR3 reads TGTGCCAGCAGCCCCCCGTCCGAAGAGACCCAGTACTTC. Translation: CASSPPSEETQYF.

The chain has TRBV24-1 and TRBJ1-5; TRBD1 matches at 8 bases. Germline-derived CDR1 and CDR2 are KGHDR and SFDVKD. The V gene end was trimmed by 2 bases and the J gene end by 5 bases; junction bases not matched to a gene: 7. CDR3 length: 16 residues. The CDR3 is CATSDSLDRGYQPQHF. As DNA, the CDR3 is TGTGCCACCAGTGATTCCCTAGACAGGGGCTATCAGCCCCAGCATTTT.

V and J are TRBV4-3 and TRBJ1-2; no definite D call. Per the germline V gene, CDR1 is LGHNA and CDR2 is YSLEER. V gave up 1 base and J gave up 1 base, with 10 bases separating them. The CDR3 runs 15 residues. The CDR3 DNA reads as TGCGCCAGCAGCCAAGGGACTGCGGGTAACTATGGCTACACCTTC. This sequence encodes CASSQGTAGNYGYTF.